This TCR beta chain was documented in a study of PD-1 and CTLA-4 blockade in melanoma. TCRdb's copy holds only in-frame clones and misses some; the assay was immunoSEQ multiplex PCR. The profile covers approximately 15,000 clones, with around 70% appearing a single time and around an eighth taken by the ten largest. CDR3 length: 13 residues. Germline-derived CDR1 and CDR2 are SGHDN and FVKESK. V lost 4 bases and J 4 bases, leaving 10 bases between the germline ends. This sample comprised CD8+ T cells from peripheral blood, obtained from a patient given anti-PD-1 treatment. The rearrangement links TRBV14 to TRBJ1-2; D is uncertain. The clonotype originates from a human donor with melanoma. This CDR3 is CASSPGWSYGYTF. The CDR3 region has the DNA TGTGCCAGCAGCCCCGGTTGGAGCTATGGCTACACCTTC.